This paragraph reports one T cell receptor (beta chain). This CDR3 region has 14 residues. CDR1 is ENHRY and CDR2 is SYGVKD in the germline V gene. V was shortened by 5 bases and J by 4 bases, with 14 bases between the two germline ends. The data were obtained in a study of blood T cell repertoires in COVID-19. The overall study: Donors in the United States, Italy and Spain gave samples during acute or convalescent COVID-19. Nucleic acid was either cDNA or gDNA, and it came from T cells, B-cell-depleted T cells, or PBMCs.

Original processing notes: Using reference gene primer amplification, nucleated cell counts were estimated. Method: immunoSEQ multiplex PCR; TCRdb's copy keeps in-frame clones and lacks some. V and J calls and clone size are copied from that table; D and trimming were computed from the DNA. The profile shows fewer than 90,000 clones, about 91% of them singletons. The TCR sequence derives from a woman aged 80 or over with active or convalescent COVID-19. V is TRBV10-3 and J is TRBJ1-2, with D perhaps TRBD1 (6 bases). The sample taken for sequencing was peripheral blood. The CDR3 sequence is CAISRGGASYGYTF. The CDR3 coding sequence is TGTGCCATCAGTAGGGGGGGCGCTTCCTATGGCTACACCTTC.